One and the same sample provided the 3 T cell receptor beta chains below, sequenced in a study of neurological immune-mediated disorders. TCRdb recomputed calls from the 5' RACE reads with MiXCR, one row per CDR3 protein. The sample holds about 38,000 distinct CDR3 sequences, approximately 10% seen once. The sequencing input was CD4+ T cells from blood. All receptors come from a woman aged 25 to 39 with HTLV-1-associated myelopathy (HAM/TSP).

This clonotype has a count of ten or more. The V gene is TRBV24-1, the J gene TRBJ1-2; weak D call: TRBD1 (5 bases). V was trimmed by 1 base and J by 7 bases, leaving 12 bases between them. Germline V gives CDR1 KGHDR, CDR2 SFDVKD. This CDR3 contains 14 residues. CDR3 nucleotide sequence: TGTGCCACCAGTGATTTCCAGACAGTTCTTGGCTACACCTTC. Translating it yields CATSDFQTVLGYTF.

This clonotype was counted at least ten times. The rearrangement links TRBV19 to TRBJ2-1, with D unresolved. Germline CDR1 and CDR2: LNHDA and SQIVND (reference sequence). This CDR3 comprises 13 residues. Deletions cut 4 bases from V and 7 bases from J, with 11 bases between. The CDR3 protein is CASSTPGKNEQFF. The DNA of the CDR3 is TGTGCCAGTAGTACTCCCGGAAAAAATGAGCAGTTCTTC. Using reference TRBV19 and TRBJ2-1 for the parts outside the CDR3, the full variable domain is DGGITQSPKYLFRKEGQNVTLSCEQNLNHDAMYWYRQDPGQGLRLIYYSQIVNDFQKGDIAEGYSVSREKKESFPLTVTSAQKNPTAFYLCASSTPGKNEQFFGPGTRLTVL.

This clonotype was observed at least ten times. V and J are TRBV5-1 and TRBJ2-5; D is undetermined. The CDR3 extends over 14 amino acids. Germline V CDR1 and CDR2: SGHRS, YFSETQ. Trimming shortened V by 5 bases and J by 2 bases, and 13 bases separated the two germline ends. The CDR3 region has the DNA TGCGCCAGCAGATCTAATCTGGGGCAAGAGACCCAGTACTTC. Residues: CASRSNLGQETQYF. Supplemented by reference TRBV5-1 and TRBJ2-5, the full variable domain reads KAGVTQTPRYLIKTRGQQVTLSCSPISGHRSVSWYQQTPGQGLQFLFEYFSETQRNKGNFPGRFSGRQFSNSRSEMNVSTLELGDSALYLCASRSNLGQETQYFGPGTRLLVL.